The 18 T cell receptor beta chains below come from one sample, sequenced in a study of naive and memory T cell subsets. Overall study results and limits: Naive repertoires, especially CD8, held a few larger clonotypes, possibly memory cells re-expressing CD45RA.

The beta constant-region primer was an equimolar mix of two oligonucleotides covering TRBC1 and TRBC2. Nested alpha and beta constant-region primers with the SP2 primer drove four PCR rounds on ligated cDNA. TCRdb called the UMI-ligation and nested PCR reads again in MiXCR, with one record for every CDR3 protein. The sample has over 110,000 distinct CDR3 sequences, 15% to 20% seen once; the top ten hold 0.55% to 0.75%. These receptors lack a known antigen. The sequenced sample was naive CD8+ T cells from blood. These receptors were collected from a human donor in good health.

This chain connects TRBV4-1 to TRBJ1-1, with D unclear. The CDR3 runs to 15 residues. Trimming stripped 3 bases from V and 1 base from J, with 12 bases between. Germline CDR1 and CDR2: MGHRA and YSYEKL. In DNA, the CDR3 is TGCGCCAGCAGCCACTATTTGACACCGAACACTGAAGCTTTCTTT. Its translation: CASSHYLTPNTEAFF.

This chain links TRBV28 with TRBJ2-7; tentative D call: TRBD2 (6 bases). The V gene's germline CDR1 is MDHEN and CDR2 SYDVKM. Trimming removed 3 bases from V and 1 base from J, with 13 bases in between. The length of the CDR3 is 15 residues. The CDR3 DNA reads TGTGCCAGCAGTTTCCGGGGGACCCGTTCCTACGAGCAGTACTTC. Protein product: CASSFRGTRSYEQYF.

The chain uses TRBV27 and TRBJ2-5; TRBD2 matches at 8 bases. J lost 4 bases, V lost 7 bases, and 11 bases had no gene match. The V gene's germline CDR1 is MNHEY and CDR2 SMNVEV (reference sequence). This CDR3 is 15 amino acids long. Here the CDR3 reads CASTRSGSEGETQYF. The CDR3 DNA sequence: TGTGCCAGCACCCGAAGCGGGAGTGAGGGAGAGACCCAGTACTTC.

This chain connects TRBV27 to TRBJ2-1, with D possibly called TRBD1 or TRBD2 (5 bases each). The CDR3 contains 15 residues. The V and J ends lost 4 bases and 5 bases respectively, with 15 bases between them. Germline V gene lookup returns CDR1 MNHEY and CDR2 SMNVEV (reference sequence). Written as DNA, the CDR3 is TGTGCCAGCAGTTCCCTGGTGGGGGATAACAATGAGCAGTTCTTC. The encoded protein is CASSSLVGDNNEQFF.

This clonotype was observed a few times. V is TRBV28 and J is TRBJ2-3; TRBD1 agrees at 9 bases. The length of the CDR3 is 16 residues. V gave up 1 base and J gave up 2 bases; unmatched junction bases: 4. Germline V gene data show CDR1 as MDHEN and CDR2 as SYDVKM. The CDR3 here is CASSLFRTGDTDTQYF. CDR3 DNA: TGTGCCAGCAGTTTATTCCGGACAGGGGACACAGATACGCAGTATTTT. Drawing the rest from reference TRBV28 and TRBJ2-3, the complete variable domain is DVKVTQSSRYLVKRTGEKVFLECVQDMDHENMFWYRQDPGLGLRLIYFSYDVKMKEKGDIPEGYSVSREKKERFSLILESASTNQTSMYLCASSLFRTGDTDTQYFGPGTRLTVL.

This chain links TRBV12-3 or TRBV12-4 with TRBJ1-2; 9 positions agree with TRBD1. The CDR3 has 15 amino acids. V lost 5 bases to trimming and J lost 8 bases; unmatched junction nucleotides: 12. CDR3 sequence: CASSKTDRGIGGYTF. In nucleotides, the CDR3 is TGTGCCAGCAGTAAGACGGACAGGGGCATCGGGGGCTACACCTTC.

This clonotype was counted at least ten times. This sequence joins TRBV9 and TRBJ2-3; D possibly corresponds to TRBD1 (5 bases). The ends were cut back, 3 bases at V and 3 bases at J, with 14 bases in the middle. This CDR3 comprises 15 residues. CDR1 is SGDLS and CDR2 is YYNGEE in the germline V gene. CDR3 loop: CASSGTGRSTDTQYF. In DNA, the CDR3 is TGTGCCAGCAGCGGAACAGGTAGATCAACAGATACGCAGTATTTT. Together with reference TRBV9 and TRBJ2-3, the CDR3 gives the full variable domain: DSGVTQTPKHLITATGQRVTLRCSPRSGDLSVYWYQQSLDQGLQFLIQYYNGEERAKGNILERFSAQQFPDLHSELNLSSLELGDSALYFCASSGTGRSTDTQYFGPGTRLTVL.

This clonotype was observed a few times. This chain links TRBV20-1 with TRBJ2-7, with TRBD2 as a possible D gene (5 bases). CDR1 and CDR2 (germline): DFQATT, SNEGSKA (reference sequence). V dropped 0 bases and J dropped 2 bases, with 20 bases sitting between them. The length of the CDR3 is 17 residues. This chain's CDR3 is CSARDPREGVTPYEQYF. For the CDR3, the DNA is TGCAGTGCTAGAGATCCAAGAGAGGGAGTTACCCCCTACGAGCAGTACTTC.

The chain's CDR3 is CASSPHIGPFEAFF. Here the CDR3 DNA reads TGTGCCAGCAGTCCACATATAGGGCCATTTGAAGCTTTCTTT. The chain has TRBV28 and TRBJ1-1; D uncertain. The CDR3 sequence is 14 residues long. CDR1 is MDHEN, CDR2 SYDVKM, per germline. Between the trimmed V and J ends, which lost 5 bases and 7 bases, there was a span of 17 bases.

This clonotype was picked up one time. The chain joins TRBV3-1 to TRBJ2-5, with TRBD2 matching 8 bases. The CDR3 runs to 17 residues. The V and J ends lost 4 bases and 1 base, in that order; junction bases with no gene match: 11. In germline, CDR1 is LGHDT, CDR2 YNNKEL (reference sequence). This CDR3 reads CASSLEFQRETQETQYF. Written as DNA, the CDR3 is TGTGCCAGCAGCCTCGAATTTCAGCGGGAGACCCAAGAGACCCAGTACTTC.

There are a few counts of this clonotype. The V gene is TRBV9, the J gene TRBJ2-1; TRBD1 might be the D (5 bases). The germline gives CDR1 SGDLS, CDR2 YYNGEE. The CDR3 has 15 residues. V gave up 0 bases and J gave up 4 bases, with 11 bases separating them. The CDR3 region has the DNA TGTGCCAGCAGCGTAGAAGGGGTGGGATACAATGAGCAGTTCTTC. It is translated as CASSVEGVGYNEQFF.

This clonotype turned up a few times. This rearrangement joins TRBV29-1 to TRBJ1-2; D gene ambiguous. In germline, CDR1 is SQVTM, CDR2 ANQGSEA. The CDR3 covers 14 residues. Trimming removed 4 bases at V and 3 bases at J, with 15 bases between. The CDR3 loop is CSVGSVEIDYGYTF. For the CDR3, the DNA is TGCAGCGTTGGGTCGGTCGAAATTGACTATGGCTACACCTTC.

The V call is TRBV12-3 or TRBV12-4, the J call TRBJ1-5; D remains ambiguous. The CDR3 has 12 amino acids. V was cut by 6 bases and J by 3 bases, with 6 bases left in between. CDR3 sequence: CASRDPNQPQHF. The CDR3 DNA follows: TGTGCCAGCAGGGATCCCAATCAGCCCCAGCATTTT.

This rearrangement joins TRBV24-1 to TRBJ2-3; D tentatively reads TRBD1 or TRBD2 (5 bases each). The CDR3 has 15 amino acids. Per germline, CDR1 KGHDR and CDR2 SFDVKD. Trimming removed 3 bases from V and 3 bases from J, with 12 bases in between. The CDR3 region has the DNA TGTGCCACCAGTGATGACGGGACCCTTACAGATACGCAGTATTTT. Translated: CATSDDGTLTDTQYF.

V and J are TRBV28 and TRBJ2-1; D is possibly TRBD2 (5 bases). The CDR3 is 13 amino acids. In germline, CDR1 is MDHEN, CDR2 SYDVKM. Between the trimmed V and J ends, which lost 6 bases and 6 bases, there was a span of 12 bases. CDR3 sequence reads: CASRTRGGNEQFF. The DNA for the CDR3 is TGTGCCAGCAGAACGAGAGGAGGCAATGAGCAGTTCTTC.

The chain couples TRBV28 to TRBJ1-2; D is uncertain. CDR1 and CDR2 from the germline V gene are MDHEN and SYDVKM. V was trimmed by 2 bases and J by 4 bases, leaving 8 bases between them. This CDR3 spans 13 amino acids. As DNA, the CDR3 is TGTGCCAGCAGTTTAGGCAGCTCCTATGGCTACACCTTC. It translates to CASSLGSSYGYTF.

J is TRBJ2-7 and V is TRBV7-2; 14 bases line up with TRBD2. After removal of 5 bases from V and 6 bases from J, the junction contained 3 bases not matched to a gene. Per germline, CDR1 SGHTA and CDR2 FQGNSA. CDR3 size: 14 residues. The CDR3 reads CASSAGLAGVEQYF. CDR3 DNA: TGTGCCAGCAGCGCGGGACTAGCGGGAGTCGAGCAGTACTTC. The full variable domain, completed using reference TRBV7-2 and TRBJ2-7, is GAGVSQSPSNKVTEKGKDVELRCDPISGHTALYWYRQSLGQGLEFLIYFQGNSAPDKSGLPSDRFSAERTGGSVSTLTIQRTQQEDSAVYLCASSAGLAGVEQYFGPGTRLTVT.

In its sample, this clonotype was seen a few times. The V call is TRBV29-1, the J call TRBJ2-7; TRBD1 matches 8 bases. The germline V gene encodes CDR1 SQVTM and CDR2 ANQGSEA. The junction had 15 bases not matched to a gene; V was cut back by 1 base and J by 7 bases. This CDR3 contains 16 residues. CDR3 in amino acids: CSVEGGSGQDDLEQYF. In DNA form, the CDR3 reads TGCAGCGTTGAAGGGGGGTCGGGACAGGACGATCTTGAGCAGTACTTC.